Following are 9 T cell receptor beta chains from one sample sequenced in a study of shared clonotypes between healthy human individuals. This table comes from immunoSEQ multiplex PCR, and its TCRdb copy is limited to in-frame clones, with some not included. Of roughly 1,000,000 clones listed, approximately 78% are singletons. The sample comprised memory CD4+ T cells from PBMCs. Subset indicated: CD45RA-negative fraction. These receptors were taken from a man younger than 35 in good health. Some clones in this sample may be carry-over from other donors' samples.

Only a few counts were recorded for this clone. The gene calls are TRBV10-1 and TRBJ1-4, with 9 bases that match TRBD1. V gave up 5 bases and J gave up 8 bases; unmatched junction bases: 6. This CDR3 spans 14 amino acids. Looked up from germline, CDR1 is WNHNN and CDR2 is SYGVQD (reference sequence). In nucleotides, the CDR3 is TGCGCCAGCAGTCCAGACAGGGGGGACGAAAAACTGTTTTTT. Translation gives CASSPDRGDEKLFF.

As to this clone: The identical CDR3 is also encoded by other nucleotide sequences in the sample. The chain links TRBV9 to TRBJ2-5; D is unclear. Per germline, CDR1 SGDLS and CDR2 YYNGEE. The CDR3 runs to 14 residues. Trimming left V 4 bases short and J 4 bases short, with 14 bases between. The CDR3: CASSPGQFRETQYF. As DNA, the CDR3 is TGTGCCAGCAGCCCCGGGCAGTTTAGAGAGACCCAGTACTTC.

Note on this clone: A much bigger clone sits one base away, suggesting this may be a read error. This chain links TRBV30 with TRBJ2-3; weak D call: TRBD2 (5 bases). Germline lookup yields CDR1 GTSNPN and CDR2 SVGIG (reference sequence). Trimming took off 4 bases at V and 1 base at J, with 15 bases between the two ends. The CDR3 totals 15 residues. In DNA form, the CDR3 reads TGTGCCTGGAATGGGGAGCTAGAACGCACAGATACGCAGTATTTT. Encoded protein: CAWNGELERTDTQYF.

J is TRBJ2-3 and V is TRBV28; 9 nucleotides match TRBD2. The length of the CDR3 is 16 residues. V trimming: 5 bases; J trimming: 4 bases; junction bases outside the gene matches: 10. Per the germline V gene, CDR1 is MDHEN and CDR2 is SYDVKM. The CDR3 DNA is TGTGCCAGCAGTGATATTAGCGGGAGCCTCCCAGATACGCAGTATTTT. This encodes CASSDISGSLPDTQYF.

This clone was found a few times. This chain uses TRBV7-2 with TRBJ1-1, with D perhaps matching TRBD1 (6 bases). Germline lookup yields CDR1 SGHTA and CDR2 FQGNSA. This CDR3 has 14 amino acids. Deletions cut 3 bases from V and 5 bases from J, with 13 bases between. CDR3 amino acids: CASSFGQRRTEAFF. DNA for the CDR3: TGTGCCAGCAGCTTTGGACAGCGAAGGACTGAAGCTTTCTTT.

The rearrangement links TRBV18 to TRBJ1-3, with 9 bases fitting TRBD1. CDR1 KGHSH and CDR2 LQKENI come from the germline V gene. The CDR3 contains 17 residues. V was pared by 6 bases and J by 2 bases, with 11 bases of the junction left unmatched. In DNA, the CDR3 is TGTGCCAGCTCGCCCGTCGGACAGGGGATCCCTGGAAACACCATATATTTT. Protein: CASSPVGQGIPGNTIYF.

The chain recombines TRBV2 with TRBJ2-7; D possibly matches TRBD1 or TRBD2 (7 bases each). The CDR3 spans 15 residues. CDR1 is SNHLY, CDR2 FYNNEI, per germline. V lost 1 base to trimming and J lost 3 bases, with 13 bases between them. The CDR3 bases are TGTGCCAGCAGTGAAGTAGTCAGGGGGGGCTACGAGCAGTACTTC. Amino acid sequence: CASSEVVRGGYEQYF.

CDR3: CASSQPTSGREKNIQYF. In DNA form, the CDR3 reads TGCGCCAGCAGCCAACCGACTAGCGGGAGGGAGAAAAACATTCAGTACTTC. The chain combines TRBV4-1 with TRBJ2-4; 14 nucleotides agree with TRBD2. The CDR3 extends over 17 amino acids. Germline trimming cut 2 bases from V and 4 bases from J; bases unmatched to any gene: 4. CDR1 is MGHRA and CDR2 is YSYEKL in the germline V gene.

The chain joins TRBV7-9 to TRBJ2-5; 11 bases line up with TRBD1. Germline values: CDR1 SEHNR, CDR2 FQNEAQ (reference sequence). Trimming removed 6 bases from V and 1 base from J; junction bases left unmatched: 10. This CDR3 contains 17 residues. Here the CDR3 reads CASRRFRGQGVQETQYF. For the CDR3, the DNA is TGTGCCAGCAGACGATTTAGGGGACAGGGGGTCCAAGAGACCCAGTACTTC.